This T cell receptor beta chain derives from a study of blood T cell repertoires in COVID-19. Study details: Collection of acute and convalescent COVID-19 samples took place in the United States, Italy and Spain.

Germline trimming cut 6 bases from V and 1 base from J; bases unmatched to any gene: 5. Germline V gene lookup returns CDR1 SNHLY and CDR2 FYNNEI. The CDR3 is made up of 14 amino acids. How the authors handled the data: Estimated nucleated cell counts came from reference gene primer amplification. Data came from immunoSEQ multiplex PCR; TCRdb stores just in-frame clones and leaves some out. D and trimming were read from the DNA, whereas the V and J calls and clone size are those reported in that table. The sample holds 200,000 to 250,000 clones; more than 85% are singletons and the top ten take about a tenth.

Input material: peripheral blood. The source of this sequence is a woman aged 50 to 60 with COVID-19, enrolled during active disease. The gene calls are TRBV2 and TRBJ1-2, with TRBD1 matching 7 bases. The CDR3 DNA is TGTGCCAGCAGCCCCGGGACAGTTAACTATGGCTACACCTTC. This encodes CASSPGTVNYGYTF.